Listed here are 25 T cell receptor beta chains from one sample, sequenced in a study of T cell responses to AZD1222 COVID-19 vaccine. The assay was immunoSEQ multiplex PCR, and TCRdb's table has in-frame clones only and misses some. Here the sample spans about 56,000 clones, about 86% being singletons. The sample in question was peripheral blood, obtained on day 0 of AZD1222 vaccination. The receptors stem from an adult in good health.

The chain recombines TRBV5-1 with TRBJ1-2; no firm D call. In germline, CDR1 is SGHRS, CDR2 YFSETQ. V lost 3 bases to trimming and J lost 12 bases, with 12 bases between them. This CDR3 is 11 amino acids long. The CDR3 region is CASSSGSANTF. The CDR3, as DNA: TGCGCCAGCAGCTCCGGATCGGCAAACACCTTC.

The rearrangement links TRBV11-2 to TRBJ2-1, with D perhaps matching TRBD1 or TRBD2 (5 bases each). The V gene lost 2 bases and the J gene lost 3 bases, with 11 bases spanning the gap. Germline CDR1 SGHAT, CDR2 FQNNGV. The CDR3 runs 15 residues. The CDR3 sequence: CASSLQGASYNEQFF. As DNA, the CDR3 is TGTGCCAGCAGCTTACAGGGAGCTAGCTACAATGAGCAGTTCTTC.

The J gene is TRBJ1-5, the V gene TRBV28; no clear D. The CDR3 extends over 14 amino acids. Trimming stripped 5 bases from V and 0 bases from J, with 8 bases between. Germline CDR1 MDHEN, CDR2 SYDVKM. In DNA, the CDR3 is TGTGCCAGCAGTCTCGATGATAGCAATCAGCCCCAGCATTTT. Its protein is CASSLDDSNQPQHF.

This clone was detected only once. Written as DNA, the CDR3 is TGTGCCAGTAGTATCTTTGGGATCGGTGTGGGTCATAGCAATCAGCCCCAGCATTTT. This encodes CASSIFGIGVGHSNQPQHF. V usage is TRBV19 and J usage is TRBJ1-5; D not resolved. This CDR3 comprises 19 residues. CDR1 and CDR2 from the germline V gene are LNHDA and SQIVND (reference sequence). V was pared by 3 bases and J by 0 bases, with 21 bases between.

This chain connects TRBV5-1 to TRBJ2-7; 16 bases align to TRBD2. This CDR3 has 16 residues. Unmatched junction bases numbered 5, after V lost 4 bases and J lost 4 bases. CDR1 is SGHRS and CDR2 is YFSETQ in the germline V gene. The CDR3 nucleotides are TGCGCCAGCAGCCGGGGGACTAGCGGGAGGGCATACGAGCAGTACTTC. It encodes CASSRGTSGRAYEQYF.

This chain connects TRBV19 to TRBJ1-3, with TRBD1 matching over 8 bases. V was clipped by 6 bases and J by 0 bases; unmatched bases: 7. The V gene's germline CDR1 is LNHDA and CDR2 SQIVND (reference sequence). The CDR3 contains 16 residues. In DNA, the CDR3 is TGTGCCAGTAGGCCAGGGGGCGCGAGCTCTGGAAACACCATATATTTT. It encodes CASRPGGASSGNTIYF.

V and J are TRBV15 and TRBJ1-1; D is uncertain. This CDR3 contains 17 residues. Germline V lookup: CDR1 LNHNV, CDR2 YYDKDF (reference sequence). Trimming left V 1 base short and J 1 base short, with 16 bases between. The chain's CDR3 is CATSRAEGSARNTEAFF. The CDR3 DNA reads TGTGCCACCAGCAGAGCGGAAGGCAGTGCAAGGAACACTGAAGCTTTCTTT. Combining the CDR3 with reference TRBV15 and TRBJ1-1 gives the whole variable domain DAMVIQNPRYQVTQFGKPVTLSCSQTLNHNVMYWYQQKSSQAPKLLFHYYDKDFNNEADTPDNFQSRRPNTSFCFLDIRSPGLGDTAMYLCATSRAEGSARNTEAFFGQGTRLTVV.

The rearrangement uses TRBV2 and TRBJ1-2; D call uncertain. Trimming took off 6 bases at V and 5 bases at J, with 7 bases between the two ends. The CDR3 runs 11 residues. CDR1 is SNHLY and CDR2 is FYNNEI in the germline V gene. The CDR3 region has the DNA TGTGCCAGCAGGTCGGGATATGGCTACACCTTC. The encoded protein is CASRSGYGYTF. Full variable domain (rest looked up from reference TRBV2 and TRBJ1-2): EPEVTQTPSHQVTQMGQEVILRCVPISNHLYFYWYRQILGQKVEFLVSFYNNEISEKSEIFDDQFSVERPDGSNFTLKIRSTKLEDSAMYFCASRSGYGYTFGSGTRLTVV.

The rearrangement uses TRBV20-1 and TRBJ2-1; D perhaps matches TRBD1 (6 bases). Germline-derived CDR1 and CDR2 are DFQATT and SNEGSKA (reference sequence). The germline V and J ends were trimmed by 6 bases and 13 bases, with 13 bases remaining between them. The CDR3 consists of 10 residues. As DNA, the CDR3 is TGCAGTGCGCAGGGGTACACTCAGTTCTTC. Amino acid sequence: CSAQGYTQFF.

The chain carries TRBV2 and TRBJ1-1; D call uncertain. Germline loops: CDR1 SNHLY, CDR2 FYNNEI. The CDR3 runs 13 residues. Trimming removed 3 bases from V and 5 bases from J, with 10 bases in between. In DNA form, the CDR3 reads TGTGCCAGCAGTGACCTGGCGGTGACTGAAGCTTTCTTT. Amino acid sequence: CASSDLAVTEAFF.

This clone was counted between two and nine times. The chain combines TRBV4-3 with TRBJ2-7; TRBD1 might be the D (5 bases). V was shortened by 0 bases and J by 3 bases, with 15 bases between the two germline ends. The CDR3 has 16 residues. The V gene's germline CDR1 is LGHNA and CDR2 YSLEER. The CDR3 region has the DNA TGCGCCAGCAGCCAAGAAATAGTGGGGCAGGGCTACGAGCAGTACTTC. It is translated as CASSQEIVGQGYEQYF.

This clone was found a few times. The chain carries TRBV9 and TRBJ2-7; D call uncertain. CDR1 and CDR2 from the germline V gene are SGDLS and YYNGEE. V was shortened by 0 bases and J by 3 bases, with 10 bases between the two germline ends. This CDR3 is 14 amino acids long. The CDR3 DNA reads as TGTGCCAGCAGCGTAGGTGGCACGGACTACGAGCAGTACTTC. Its protein product is CASSVGGTDYEQYF.

The rearrangement uses TRBV10-1 and TRBJ2-1; 14 bases map to TRBD2. With 7 bases clipped from V and 6 bases from J, the junction kept 17 bases outside the gene matches. There are 19 residues in the CDR3. Per germline, CDR1 WNHNN and CDR2 SYGVQD (reference sequence). In nucleotides, the CDR3 is TGCGCCAGCATCGCCGGGACTAGCGGGAGATCTGCAGGTTTCAATGAGCAGTTCTTC. This codes for CASIAGTSGRSAGFNEQFF.

V and J are TRBV6-5 and TRBJ2-3, with a possible D match to TRBD1 (6 bases). The germline V and J ends were trimmed by 4 bases and 2 bases, with 7 bases remaining between them. Per germline, CDR1 MNHEY and CDR2 SVGAGI. The CDR3 is made up of 13 amino acids. The DNA for the CDR3 is TGTGCCAGCAGTTGGGACAACACAGATACGCAGTATTTT. This gives the protein CASSWDNTDTQYF.

The chain carries TRBV5-6 and TRBJ1-6, with 9 bases matching TRBD1. The V segment lost 4 bases and the J segment 0 bases; nucleotides outside the gene matches: 5. This CDR3 contains 17 residues. In germline, CDR1 is SGHDT, CDR2 YYEEEE. The CDR3 DNA is TGTGCCAGCAGCCATGGGACAGGGAGCTCCTATAATTCACCCCTCCACTTT. Amino acid sequence: CASSHGTGSSYNSPLHF.

V usage is TRBV11-1 and J usage is TRBJ1-1; D is uncertain. V was trimmed by 5 bases and J by 3 bases, leaving 10 bases between them. The V gene's germline CDR1 is SGHAT and CDR2 FQDESV (reference sequence). This CDR3 spans 13 amino acids. CDR3 sequence (DNA): TGTGCCAGCAGCCTTACACGGGACACTGAAGCTTTCTTT. Its translation: CASSLTRDTEAFF.

The CDR3 region is CASSQDPTTDVQETQYF. CDR3 nucleotide sequence: TGTGCCAGCAGCCAAGATCCTACCACCGACGTACAAGAGACCCAGTACTTC. This rearrangement joins TRBV4-2 to TRBJ2-5; D is unresolved. The CDR3 length is 17 residues. V lost 0 bases and J lost 2, with 16 bases in between. Germline loops: CDR1 LGHNA, CDR2 YNFKEQ.

The rearrangement links TRBV11-2 to TRBJ1-4; possibly TRBD1 for D (5 bases). Per the germline V gene, CDR1 is SGHAT and CDR2 is FQNNGV. The V and J ends lost 2 bases and 5 bases respectively, with 15 bases between them. This CDR3 is built from 16 residues. The CDR3 sequence is CASSLIRGRVNEKLFF. The CDR3 nucleotides read TGTGCCAGCAGCTTAATAAGGGGCAGGGTAAATGAAAAACTGTTTTTT.

The chain links TRBV9 to TRBJ2-5, with 9 positions matching TRBD1. Germline V CDR1 and CDR2: SGDLS, YYNGEE. The V and J ends lost 0 bases and 5 bases, in that order; junction bases with no gene match: 5. The CDR3 contains 15 residues. The CDR3 nucleotides are TGTGCCAGCAGCGTAGAACAGGGGGCAGGTGAGACCCAGTACTTC. This codes for CASSVEQGAGETQYF. The full variable domain, its missing parts supplied by reference TRBV9 and TRBJ2-5, is DSGVTQTPKHLITATGQRVTLRCSPRSGDLSVYWYQQSLDQGLQFLIQYYNGEERAKGNILERFSAQQFPDLHSELNLSSLELGDSALYFCASSVEQGAGETQYFGPGTRLLVL.

This chain uses TRBV2 with TRBJ1-2; D unclear. Germline V lookup: CDR1 SNHLY, CDR2 FYNNEI. This CDR3 is built from 9 residues. Deletions cut 3 bases from V and 10 bases from J, with 3 bases between. CDR3 in amino acids: CASSDPYTF. The CDR3 nucleotides are TGTGCCAGCAGTGATCCCTACACCTTC.

The V call is TRBV28, the J call TRBJ1-2; D is ambiguous. The V gene lost 8 bases and the J gene lost 8 bases, with 21 bases spanning the gap. Germline lookup yields CDR1 MDHEN and CDR2 SYDVKM. This CDR3 region has 14 residues. This chain's CDR3 is CASGIGRPTSGYTF. The CDR3 DNA sequence: TGTGCCAGCGGCATCGGACGCCCAACCTCGGGCTACACCTTC.

The chain couples TRBV10-3 to TRBJ2-7; D not resolved. Trimming took off 8 bases at V and 0 bases at J, with 11 bases between the two ends. Germline V gene sequence: CDR1 ENHRY, CDR2 SYGVKD. This CDR3 is built from 13 residues. The CDR3 coding sequence is TGTGCCATCGCACCGGTACTCTCCTACGAGCAGTACTTC. This codes for CAIAPVLSYEQYF.

The chain couples TRBV6-5 to TRBJ2-3, with D maybe TRBD2 (5 bases). The CDR3 contains 15 residues. V was trimmed by 2 bases and J by 1 base, leaving 10 bases between them. Germline assignment: CDR1 MNHEY and CDR2 SVGAGI. The CDR3 DNA reads as TGTGCCAGCAGTTACCGACGGGAAGGCACAGATACGCAGTATTTT. It translates to CASSYRREGTDTQYF.

The chain recombines TRBV9 with TRBJ2-1; 8 nucleotides line up with TRBD2. V lost 5 bases and J lost 3; bases outside the gene matches: 10. Germline V gives CDR1 SGDLS, CDR2 YYNGEE. There are 16 residues in the CDR3. CDR3 residues: CASRAFGTRVYNEQFF. The DNA for the CDR3 is TGTGCCAGCAGGGCGTTTGGGACTAGGGTCTACAATGAGCAGTTCTTC.

Concerning this clone itself: No DNA is shown, since the ends of the CDR3 on it are uncertain; the CDR3 is the one TCRdb lists. The rearrangement joins TRBV6-6 to TRBJ1-3. The germline gives CDR1 MNHNY, CDR2 SVGAGI (reference sequence). From its first to its last residue, the CDR3 has 16 amino acids. CDR3 in amino acids: CASILGGLSSGNTIYF.